This T cell receptor (beta chain) is from a study of shared clonotypes between healthy human individuals. The V and J ends lost 3 bases and 3 bases, in that order; junction bases with no gene match: 3. The CDR3 runs 13 residues. Germline V gene sequence: CDR1 GTSNPN, CDR2 SVGIG (reference sequence). Assay: immunoSEQ multiplex PCR; the TCRdb copy retains only in-frame clones and omits some. The sample contains roughly 1,000,000 clones, 70% to 80% of which appear only once. Sequences were obtained from memory CD4+ T cells from PBMCs. The subset: CD45RA-negative fraction. The sequence was collected from a man between 18 and 29 years old in good health. Some clones in this sample may be carry-over from other donors' samples. V gene TRBV30 combines with J gene TRBJ2-5; 8 bases map to TRBD1. Written as DNA, the CDR3 is TGTGCCTGGAGGCCGGGACAGGAAGAGACCCAGTACTTC. Translating gives CAWRPGQEETQYF. The full variable domain, rest sourced from reference TRBV30 and TRBJ2-5, is SQTIHQWPATLVQPVGSPLSLECTVEGTSNPNLYWYRQAAGRGLQLLFYSVGIGQISSEVPQNLSASRPQDRQFILSSKKLLLSDSGFYLCAWRPGQEETQYFGPGTRLLVL.